The clone carrying this T cell receptor (beta chain) was seen a handful of times. Its antigen remains unknown. Each TCR beta library was made by quantitative 5'-RACE that incorporated molecular barcodes. One entry per CDR3 protein, called by TCRdb with MiXCR from the 5' RACE reads. The sample holds roughly 180,000 distinct CDR3 sequences, approximately 9.9% seen once. The data were taken from a study of CD8 T cells in ankylosing spondylitis. Study findings and constraints: Seemingly distinctive of ankylosing spondylitis blood was a TCR beta motif formed by eight highly homologous variants. Earlier studies detected some motif variants in reactive arthritis synovial fluid and blood. Significantly higher representation of disease-linked clones was reported for matched ankylosing spondylitis synovial fluid.

Material for sequencing was blood, either unsorted or a sorted T cell fraction (not recorded which). This receptor was identified in a female donor with ankylosing spondylitis or in good health (not recorded which).

In nucleotides, the CDR3 is TGCGCCAGCAGCTTGTATGGGGTAGATAGCGCTGAAGCTTTCTTT. Translation: CASSLYGVDSAEAFF. The gene calls are TRBV5-1 and TRBJ1-1; D is uncertain. The CDR3 runs to 15 residues. Deletions cut 1 base from V and 6 bases from J, with 16 bases between. Germline values: CDR1 SGHRS, CDR2 YFSETQ.